In its sample, the clone carrying this T cell receptor (beta chain) was seen many times. Its target is not known. TCRdb re-analysed the reads in MiXCR, keeping a single row per CDR3 protein. The sample carries more than 250,000 distinct CDR3 sequences, roughly 25% recorded once. The data originate from a study of T cell repertoires in cytomegalovirus infection. Study as a whole: Recently identified HLA-C-restricted CMV epitopes were used, and well-studied HLA-B-restricted CMV epitopes were used as well. Public TCR beta signatures provided an indication of both CMV infection and a matching HLA type. Study conclusions and caveats: Ex vivo, HLA-C-restricted CMV-specific TCR beta clonotypes prevailed over the rest of the response. Summed public TCR beta family frequency identified CMV carriers bearing the relevant HLA.

Trimming took off 1 base at V and 11 bases at J, with 6 bases between the two ends. Per germline, CDR1 SGHVS and CDR2 FQNEAQ. The CDR3 consists of 11 residues. This clonotype was sampled from a human donor in good health (CMV status not recorded). Some clones in this sample may be carry-over from other donors' samples. The chain combines TRBV7-8 with TRBJ1-5; unclear D gene. This material consisted of cultured PBMCs, taken from culture after CMV antigen stimulation. CDR3 DNA: TGTGCCAGCAGCTTAGGAGAGACCCAGCATTTT. The encoded protein is CASSLGETQHF.